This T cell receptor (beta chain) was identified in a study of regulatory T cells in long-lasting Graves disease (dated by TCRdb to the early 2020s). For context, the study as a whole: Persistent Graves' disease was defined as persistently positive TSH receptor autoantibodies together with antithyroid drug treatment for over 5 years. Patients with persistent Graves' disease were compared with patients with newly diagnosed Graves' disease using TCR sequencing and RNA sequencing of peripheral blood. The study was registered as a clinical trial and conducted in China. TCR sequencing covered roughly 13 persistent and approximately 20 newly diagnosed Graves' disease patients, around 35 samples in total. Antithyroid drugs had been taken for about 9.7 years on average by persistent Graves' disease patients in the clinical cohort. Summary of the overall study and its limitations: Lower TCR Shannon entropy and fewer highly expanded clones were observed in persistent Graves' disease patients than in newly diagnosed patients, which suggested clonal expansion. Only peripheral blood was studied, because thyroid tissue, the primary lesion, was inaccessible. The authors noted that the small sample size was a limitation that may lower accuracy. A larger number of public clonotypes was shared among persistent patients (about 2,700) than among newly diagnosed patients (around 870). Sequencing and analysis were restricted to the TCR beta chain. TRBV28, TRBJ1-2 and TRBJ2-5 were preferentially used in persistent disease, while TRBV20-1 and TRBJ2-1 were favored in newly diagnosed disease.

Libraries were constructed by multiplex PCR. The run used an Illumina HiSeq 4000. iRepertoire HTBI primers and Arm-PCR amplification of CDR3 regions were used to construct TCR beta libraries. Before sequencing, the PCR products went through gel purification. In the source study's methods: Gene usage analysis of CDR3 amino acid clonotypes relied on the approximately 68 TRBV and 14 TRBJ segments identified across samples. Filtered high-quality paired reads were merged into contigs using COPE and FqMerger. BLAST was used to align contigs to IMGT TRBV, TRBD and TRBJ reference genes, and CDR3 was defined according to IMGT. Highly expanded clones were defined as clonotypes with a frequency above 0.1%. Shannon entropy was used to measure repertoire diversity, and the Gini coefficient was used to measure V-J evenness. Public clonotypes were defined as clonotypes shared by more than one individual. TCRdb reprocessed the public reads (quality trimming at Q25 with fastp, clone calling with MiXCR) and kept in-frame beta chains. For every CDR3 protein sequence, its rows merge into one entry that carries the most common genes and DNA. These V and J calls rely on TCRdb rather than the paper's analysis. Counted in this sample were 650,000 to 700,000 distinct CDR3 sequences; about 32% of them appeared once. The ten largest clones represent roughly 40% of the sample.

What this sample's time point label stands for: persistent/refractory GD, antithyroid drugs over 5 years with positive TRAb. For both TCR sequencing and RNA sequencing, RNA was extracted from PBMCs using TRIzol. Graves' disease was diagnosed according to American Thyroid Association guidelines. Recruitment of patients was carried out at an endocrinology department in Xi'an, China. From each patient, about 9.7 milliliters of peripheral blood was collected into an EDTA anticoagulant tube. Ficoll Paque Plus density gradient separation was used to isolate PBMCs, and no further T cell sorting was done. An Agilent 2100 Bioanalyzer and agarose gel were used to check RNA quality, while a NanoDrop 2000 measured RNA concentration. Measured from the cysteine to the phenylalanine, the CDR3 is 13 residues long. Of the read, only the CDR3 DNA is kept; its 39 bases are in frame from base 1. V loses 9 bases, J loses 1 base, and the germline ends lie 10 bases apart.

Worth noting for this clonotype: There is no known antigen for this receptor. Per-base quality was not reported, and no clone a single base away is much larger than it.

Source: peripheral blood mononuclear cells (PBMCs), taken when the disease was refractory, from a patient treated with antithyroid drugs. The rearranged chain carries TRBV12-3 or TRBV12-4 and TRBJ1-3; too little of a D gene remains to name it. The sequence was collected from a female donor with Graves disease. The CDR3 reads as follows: CASRTLSGNTIYF. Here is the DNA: TGTGCCAGTAGAACCTTATCTGGAAACACCATATATTTT.